This T cell receptor (beta chain) came from a study of OX40 agonist ivuxolimab in advanced cancers. The assay was immunoSEQ multiplex PCR, and TCRdb's table has in-frame clones only and misses some. The table lists tens of thousands of clones, 65% to 85% of them singletons. This clone has just a few counts. Patients were excluded for autoimmune disease history or systemic immunosuppression. Samples of blood were obtained at baseline, on cycle 4 day 1, and on cycle 7 day 1. Germline assignment: CDR1 SGHTA and CDR2 FQGNSA. V was clipped by 5 bases and J by 7 bases; unmatched bases: 11. The CDR3 has 15 residues.

The sequenced sample was CD4+ or CD8+ T cells sorted from blood, obtained in a trial of the OX40 agonist ivuxolimab. The sequence came from an adult with an advanced solid tumor such as melanoma, head and neck, liver or kidney cancer. J is TRBJ1-2 and V is TRBV7-2; 9 bases agree with TRBD1. The CDR3 DNA reads as TGTGCCAGCAGCATTACAGGGGGCGCACGGGGTGGCTACACCTTC. It is translated as CASSITGGARGGYTF. Drawing the rest from reference TRBV7-2 and TRBJ1-2, the complete variable domain is GAGVSQSPSNKVTEKGKDVELRCDPISGHTALYWYRQSLGQGLEFLIYFQGNSAPDKSGLPSDRFSAERTGGSVSTLTIQRTQQEDSAVYLCASSITGGARGGYTFGSGTRLTVV.